Presented here are 10 T cell receptor beta chains from one specimen sequenced in a study of cytomegalovirus exposure and HLA in healthy donors. In the PCR, 60 Vbeta and 13 Jbeta primers were used. Here immunoSEQ multiplex PCR was the method, and the copy in TCRdb shows in-frame clones only, minus some. The sample holds fewer than 250,000 clones; 85% to 90% are singletons and the top ten take approximately 1.5%. The sample was PBMCs. These receptors came from a woman between 18 and 29 years old in good health and CMV-seronegative.

The chain uses TRBV29-1 and TRBJ2-1, with D unresolved. The V gene's germline CDR1 is SQVTM and CDR2 ANQGSEA. The CDR3 contains 14 residues. Trimming cost V 1 base and J 6 bases, with 13 bases left between them. The CDR3 DNA is TGCAGCGTTGAAGTCCAAGCAGGAATCAATGAGCAGTTCTTC. Its translation: CSVEVQAGINEQFF.

The genes are TRBV19 and TRBJ2-3; weak D call: TRBD2 (5 bases). The CDR3 runs 15 residues. With 5 bases removed from V and 4 bases from J, the gap between germline ends came to 16 bases. Germline values: CDR1 LNHDA, CDR2 SQIVND (reference sequence). In DNA, the CDR3 is TGTGCCAGTAGTCCCCTCGAAGGGCGGGCAGATACGCAGTATTTT. Translating gives CASSPLEGRADTQYF.

The genes are TRBV6-5 and TRBJ2-7; maybe TRBD2 (6 bases). V dropped 8 bases and J dropped 2 bases, with 19 bases sitting between them. The CDR3 totals 15 residues. Germline lookup yields CDR1 MNHEY and CDR2 SVGAGI. The CDR3: CASCGGSGYTYEQYF. The CDR3 nucleotides read TGTGCCAGCTGTGGAGGGAGCGGTTACACCTACGAGCAGTACTTC.

This clone occurred once. This chain connects TRBV6-1 to TRBJ2-2; D call uncertain. The V gene's germline CDR1 is MNHNS and CDR2 SASEGT. V lost 3 bases to trimming and J lost 2 bases, with 7 bases between them. The CDR3 covers 14 residues. CDR3 DNA sequence: TGTGCCAGCAGTGACCGTTATAACACCGGGGAGCTGTTTTTT. As protein: CASSDRYNTGELFF.

This chain joins TRBV5-1 and TRBJ1-3; unclear D gene. The germline V and J ends were trimmed by 5 bases and 2 bases, with 5 bases remaining between them. Germline-derived CDR1 and CDR2 are SGHRS and YFSETQ. This CDR3 region has 12 residues. CDR3 DNA sequence: TGCGCCAGCAGAGAGGCTGGAAACACCATATATTTT. Its translation is CASREAGNTIYF. Using reference TRBV5-1 and TRBJ1-3 for the parts outside the CDR3, the full variable domain is KAGVTQTPRYLIKTRGQQVTLSCSPISGHRSVSWYQQTPGQGLQFLFEYFSETQRNKGNFPGRFSGRQFSNSRSEMNVSTLELGDSALYLCASREAGNTIYFGEGSWLTVV.

This clone showed up just once. The rearrangement uses TRBV19 and TRBJ1-2, with 7 bases that match TRBD1. Germline CDR1 reads LNHDA; CDR2 reads SQIVND (reference sequence). V gave up 7 bases and J gave up 8 bases; unmatched junction bases: 16. The CDR3 extends over 15 amino acids. CDR3 sequence (DNA): TGTGCCAGTACTGATTATCAAGGGGGCCCGGGGGGCTACACCTTC. It translates to CASTDYQGGPGGYTF. Variable domain in full (rest from reference TRBV19 and TRBJ1-2): DGGITQSPKYLFRKEGQNVTLSCEQNLNHDAMYWYRQDPGQGLRLIYYSQIVNDFQKGDIAEGYSVSREKKESFPLTVTSAQKNPTAFYLCASTDYQGGPGGYTFGSGTRLTVV.

The genes are TRBV28 and TRBJ2-1; 12 positions match TRBD2. V shed 7 bases, J shed 3 bases, and the junction held 4 bases outside the gene matches. CDR1 is MDHEN, CDR2 SYDVKM, per germline. The CDR3 runs 15 residues. Written as DNA, the CDR3 is TGTGCCAGCATCCTGACTAGCGGGGGCTACAATGAGCAGTTCTTC. Encoded protein: CASILTSGGYNEQFF.

The chain uses TRBV29-1 and TRBJ1-4; D remains ambiguous. The V end lost 4 bases, the J end lost 0 bases, and 6 bases lay between the germline ends. CDR1 and CDR2 (germline): SQVTM, ANQGSEA. The CDR3 totals 13 residues. CDR3 nucleotides: TGCAGCGTTGTCTCTGCAACTAATGAAAAACTGTTTTTT. Protein: CSVVSATNEKLFF.

This rearrangement joins TRBV15 to TRBJ1-5; no firm D call. CDR1 and CDR2 (germline): LNHNV, YYDKDF (reference sequence). This CDR3 is built from 12 residues. Trimming left V 5 bases short and J 11 bases short, with 13 bases between. The CDR3 coding sequence is TGTGCCACCAGCCCCAGAGGTGGTTCCCAGCATTTT. Protein product: CATSPRGGSQHF. The full variable domain, with the rest looked up from reference TRBV15 and TRBJ1-5, is DAMVIQNPRYQVTQFGKPVTLSCSQTLNHNVMYWYQQKSSQAPKLLFHYYDKDFNNEADTPDNFQSRRPNTSFCFLDIRSPGLGDTAMYLCATSPRGGSQHFGDGTRLSIL.

This clone occurred a few times. This sequence joins TRBV5-1 and TRBJ2-7, with 9 bases aligning to TRBD1. The V gene end was trimmed by 0 bases and the J gene end by 4 bases; junction bases not matched to a gene: 5. The germline gives CDR1 SGHRS, CDR2 YFSETQ. The CDR3 has 15 residues. The CDR3 loop is CASSLARDREYEQYF. CDR3 coding DNA: TGCGCCAGCAGCTTGGCCCGGGACAGGGAATACGAGCAGTACTTC.